This is a list of T cell receptor beta chains from one sample in a study of CD8+ T cells in alopecia areata. Profiled with immunoSEQ multiplex PCR; TCRdb holds only in-frame clones, not every one. Here the sample spans around 60,000 clones, about half being singletons. The sample in question was CD8+ T cells sorted from blood, obtained at roughly week 36, from a patient treated with tofacitinib. The receptors come from a human donor with alopecia areata. CDR3s include the opening cysteine and the closing phenylalanine or tryptophan. The D gene is left open where the match is weak. Expanded clones are given a class, and other clones once, few, many or no size at all.

CDR3aa,CDR3nt,j_gene,abundance,v_gene,d_gene
CSVGQGDYEQYF,TGCAGCGTAGGACAGGGGGACTACGAGCAGTACTTC,TRBJ2-7,.,TRBV29-1,TRBD1
CASSTLAGGGNEQFF,TGTGCCAGCAGCACACTAGCGGGAGGGGGGAATGAGCAGTTCTTC,TRBJ2-1,few,TRBV7-6,TRBD2
CASSPPWGQGESNEQFF,TGTGCCAGCTCACCACCGTGGGGACAGGGGGAATCCAATGAGCAGTTCTTC,TRBJ2-1,.,TRBV18,TRBD1
CASSPLDRQETQYF,TGCGCCAGCAGCCCTCTCGACAGGCAAGAGACCCAGTACTTC,TRBJ2-5,.,TRBV5-1,.
CASSDSYRENEQFF,TGTGCCAGCAGTGACTCCTACAGGGAAAATGAGCAGTTCTTC,TRBJ2-1,.,TRBV25-1,.
CSVPESDAEQFF,TGCAGCGTTCCGGAGTCGGACGCTGAGCAGTTCTTC,TRBJ2-1,.,TRBV29-1,.
CASSVGLGETYEQYF,TGTGCCAGCAGCGTAGGTCTAGGGGAGACCTACGAGCAGTACTTC,TRBJ2-7,medium-sized,TRBV9,.
CASSRLKGFEPQHF,TGTGCCAGCAGCAGACTGAAGGGTTTTGAGCCCCAGCATTTT,TRBJ1-5,.,TRBV5-6,.
CAWSPTGYGYTF,TGTGCCTGGAGTCCCACAGGGTATGGCTACACCTTC,TRBJ1-2,.,TRBV30,.
CASGGFGQGENYEQYF,TGTGCCAGCGGGGGTTTTGGACAGGGGGAAAACTACGAGCAGTACTTC,TRBJ2-7,.,TRBV5-8,TRBD1
CASSPIAGAGELFF,TGTGCCAGCAGCCCTATAGCGGGAGCCGGGGAGCTGTTTTTT,TRBJ2-2,.,TRBV9,TRBD2
CASSLSPRPGEQYF,TGTGCCAGCAGCTTATCTCCTAGACCTGGGGAGCAGTACTTC,TRBJ2-7,.,TRBV7-9,.
CSVGGADTQYF,TGCAGCGTTGGGGGTGCAGATACGCAGTATTTT,TRBJ2-3,.,TRBV29-1,.
CASSPQGSRTDTQYF,TGCGCCAGCAGCCCCCAGGGATCCCGCACAGATACGCAGTATTTT,TRBJ2-3,few,TRBV5-1,.
CASSPDRVAQYF,TGTGCCAGCAGTCCGGACAGGGTAGCCCAGTACTTC,TRBJ2-5,.,TRBV27,TRBD1
CASSAVGGQIYEQYF,TGTGCCAGCAGCGCAGTCGGTGGACAGATCTACGAGCAGTACTTC,TRBJ2-7,.,TRBV14,.
CSARREYEQYF,TGCAGTGCTAGACGGGAGTACGAGCAGTACTTC,TRBJ2-7,.,TRBV20-1,.
CASSQEGGSSYYEQYF,TGTGCCAGCAGCCAAGAGGGGGGGAGTAGTTACTACGAGCAGTACTTC,TRBJ2-7,.,TRBV4-2,TRBD2
CSVVDRGRIFEAFF,TGCAGCGTTGTGGACAGGGGGCGAATTTTTGAAGCTTTCTTT,TRBJ1-1,.,TRBV29-1,TRBD1
CASSLARAGKFQPQHF,TGCGCCAGCAGCTTGGCCCGAGCGGGGAAATTTCAGCCCCAGCATTTT,TRBJ1-5,.,TRBV5-1,.
CASSLGTDTQYF,TGTGCCAGCAGCTTGGGCACAGATACGCAGTATTTT,TRBJ2-3,.,TRBV7-9,.
CASSLTTRADTQYF,TGCGCCAGCAGCCTCACCACTAGGGCAGATACGCAGTATTTT,TRBJ2-3,once,TRBV4-1,.
CASSLRGSYEQYF,TGTGCCAGCAGCCTACGGGGCTCCTACGAGCAGTACTTC,TRBJ2-7,few,TRBV7-8,.
CASSMSSSTEAFF,TGTGCCAGCAGCATGTCATCCTCCACTGAAGCTTTCTTT,TRBJ1-1,.,TRBV9,.
CSAGPQGTGDGYTF,TGCAGCGCCGGTCCGCAGGGGACAGGTGATGGCTACACCTTC,TRBJ1-2,few,TRBV29-1,TRBD1
CASSQVGGGSYEQYF,TGCGCCAGCAGCCAAGTCGGTGGCGGGTCCTACGAGCAGTACTTC,TRBJ2-7,.,TRBV4-3,.
CASNPTGKTGELFF,TGTGCCAGCAACCCGACGGGAAAGACCGGGGAGCTGTTTTTT,TRBJ2-2,.,TRBV27,.
CASSQAGSVHYEQYF,TGCGCCAGCAGCCAAGCCGGGAGCGTACATTACGAGCAGTACTTC,TRBJ2-7,.,TRBV4-1,.
CASSVPGLEETQYF,TGTGCCAGCAGCGTACCGGGACTAGAAGAGACCCAGTACTTC,TRBJ2-5,.,TRBV5-6,TRBD2
CAWSVNLNTEAFF,TGTGCCTGGAGTGTAAACTTGAACACTGAAGCTTTCTTT,TRBJ1-1,.,TRBV30,.
CASSRRPKQGEDEQFF,TGCGCCAGCAGCCGCCGCCCGAAACAGGGGGAGGATGAGCAGTTCTTC,TRBJ2-1,.,TRBV4-1,TRBD1
CATSRDVKVQYF,TGTGCCACCAGCAGAGATGTGAAGGTTCAGTACTTC,TRBJ2-7,few,TRBV15,.
CASSLSKHSNTEAFF,TGTGCCAGCAGTTTATCGAAACATTCGAACACTGAAGCTTTCTTT,TRBJ1-1,.,TRBV27,.
CASIGVGYNEQFF,TGTGCCAGCATCGGGGTGGGTTACAATGAGCAGTTCTTC,TRBJ2-1,few,TRBV7-2,.
CASSDGGSTDTQYF,TGTGCCAGCAGTGACGGCGGGAGCACAGATACGCAGTATTTT,TRBJ2-3,medium-sized,TRBV6-4,.
CASSVGTYSYEQYF,TGTGCCAGCAGCGTCGGGACCTACTCCTACGAGCAGTACTTC,TRBJ2-7,once,TRBV9,.
CASSLGSSGANVLTF,TGTGCCAGCAGTCTAGGGAGCTCTGGGGCCAACGTCCTGACTTTC,TRBJ2-6,.,TRBV7-8,.
CASSPADSSYEQYF,TGTGCCAGCTCACCAGCGGACAGCTCCTACGAGCAGTACTTC,TRBJ2-7,.,TRBV18,.
CASSAGGETGANVLTF,TGTGCCAGCAGTGCCGGAGGGGAAACTGGGGCCAACGTCCTGACTTTC,TRBJ2-6,.,TRBV6-4,.
CASSGLTGGETQYF,TGTGCCAGCAGTGGCCTAACAGGGGGAGAGACCCAGTACTTC,TRBJ2-5,few,TRBV25-1,TRBD1
CASSQEAAFSYEQYF,TGCGCCAGCAGCCAAGAGGCGGCCTTCTCCTACGAGCAGTACTTC,TRBJ2-7,.,TRBV4-1,.
CSVEVGRVETQYF,TGCAGCGTTGAAGTCGGCAGGGTAGAGACCCAGTACTTC,TRBJ2-5,few,TRBV29-1,.
CASSQDTRGEQYF,TGCGCCAGCAGCCAGGATACTAGGGGCGAGCAGTACTTC,TRBJ2-7,.,TRBV4-1,.
CASSLAGGPNEQFF,TGTGCCAGCAGCCTAGCGGGAGGGCCCAATGAGCAGTTCTTC,TRBJ2-1,.,TRBV6-5,TRBD2
CASSKDGYNEQFF,TGCGCCAGCAGCAAGGACGGGTACAATGAGCAGTTCTTC,TRBJ2-1,few,TRBV5-1,.
CASSSDQGPQGYTF,TGTGCCAGCAGCAGCGATCAGGGGCCTCAAGGCTACACCTTC,TRBJ1-2,.,TRBV13,.
CSVAGLRGARYEQYF,TGCAGCGTTGCGGGCCTCAGGGGGGCAAGGTACGAGCAGTACTTC,TRBJ2-7,.,TRBV29-1,.
CAWSLFSEQPQHF,TGTGCCTGGAGTCTCTTTTCGGAGCAGCCCCAGCATTTT,TRBJ1-5,few,TRBV30,.
CSVRTDRDYGYTF,TGCAGCGTCCGAACGGACAGGGACTATGGCTACACCTTC,TRBJ1-2,few,TRBV29-1,TRBD1
CASQAYIMETQYF,TGTGCCAGCCAAGCCTATATCATGGAGACCCAGTACTTC,TRBJ2-5,.,TRBV6-5,.
CASSVSRDRDSDTQYF,TGTGCCAGCAGCGTCTCCCGGGACAGGGATTCAGATACGCAGTATTTT,TRBJ2-3,.,TRBV9,TRBD1
CAWSHGTGGDQPQHF,TGTGCCTGGAGTCACGGGACAGGGGGCGATCAGCCCCAGCATTTT,TRBJ1-5,few,TRBV30,TRBD1
CASSPTQDGRDGYTF,TGTGCCAGCAGCCCCACTCAAGATGGTAGAGATGGCTACACCTTC,TRBJ1-2,.,TRBV7-8,.
CASSPTDRGYPENTEAFF,TGTGCCAGCAGCCCGACGGACAGAGGGTATCCCGAGAACACTGAAGCTTTCTTT,TRBJ1-1,.,TRBV7-6,.
CASSLPGGSNYNEQFF,TGTGCCAGCAGCCTCCCTGGCGGGAGTAACTACAATGAGCAGTTCTTC,TRBJ2-1,.,TRBV14,TRBD2